A single sample gave rise to the 23 T cell receptor beta chains below, sequenced in a study of shared clonotypes between healthy human individuals. Clones were sequenced by immunoSEQ multiplex PCR, and TCRdb holds only the in-frame ones, with some missing. The table lists 1.5 million to 2.5 million clones, about 95% of them singletons. Terminally differentiated effector memory CD45RA+ cells were excluded by CCR7 positive selection of CD45RO-negative cells. The sequencing input was naive CD8+ T cells sorted from blood. The receptors shown here come from a man aged 18-30 years in good health.

This chain uses TRBV29-1 with TRBJ2-7; 8 nucleotides agree with TRBD1. Germline loops: CDR1 SQVTM, CDR2 ANQGSEA. The CDR3 length is 16 residues. V shed 0 bases, J shed 2 bases, and the junction held 9 bases outside the gene matches. The CDR3 here is CSVEDPLTGDTYEQYF. The DNA of the CDR3 is TGCAGCGTTGAAGATCCATTGACAGGGGACACCTACGAGCAGTACTTC.

The V gene is TRBV6-5, the J gene TRBJ2-5; possibly TRBD2 for D (5 bases). The CDR3 totals 15 residues. Germline CDR1 MNHEY, CDR2 SVGAGI. The V end was cut by 0 bases, the J end by 1 base, with 9 bases between. The CDR3 sequence: CASSYSDGVQETQYF. In nucleotides, the CDR3 is TGTGCCAGCAGTTACTCGGACGGGGTCCAAGAGACCCAGTACTTC.

To note about this clone: The sample carries other DNA sequences with the same CDR3. V gene TRBV6-1 combines with J gene TRBJ2-7, with 9 positions matching TRBD2. Unmatched junction bases numbered 5, after V lost 1 base and J lost 4 bases. Germline V gene sequence: CDR1 MNHNS, CDR2 SASEGT. The CDR3 consists of 15 residues. CDR3 in amino acids: CASSEGLAALYEQYF. The DNA for the CDR3 is TGTGCCAGCAGTGAAGGACTAGCGGCACTTTACGAGCAGTACTTC.

This chain links TRBV7-2 with TRBJ2-1; a possible D gene is TRBD1 (6 bases). Trimming pared 2 bases from V and 0 bases from J, leaving 11 bases between. The germline CDR1 and CDR2 sequences are SGHTA and FQGNSA. This CDR3 contains 16 residues. CDR3 nucleotides: TGTGCCAGCAGCTTAACAGGGACAAGCTCCTACAATGAGCAGTTCTTC. Its protein product is CASSLTGTSSYNEQFF.

J is TRBJ2-7 and V is TRBV11-3; D is tentatively TRBD1 or TRBD2 (5 bases each). Germline V gene data show CDR1 as SGHNT and CDR2 as YENEEA. V dropped 5 bases and J dropped 3 bases, with 11 bases sitting between them. CDR3 length equals 13 residues. The CDR3, as DNA: TGTGCCAGCAGCGGGTGGGGGAGCTACGAGCAGTACTTC. Its protein product is CASSGWGSYEQYF.

This clone was seen a single time. V is TRBV7-6 and J is TRBJ2-7; 7 bases are shared with TRBD1. The V segment lost 4 bases and the J segment 4 bases; nucleotides outside the gene matches: 16. Per the germline V gene, CDR1 is SGHVS and CDR2 is FNYEAQ. This CDR3 contains 17 residues. The CDR3 sequence is CASSSKDGPGTDYEQYF. CDR3 DNA: TGTGCCAGCAGCTCCAAAGACGGTCCCGGGACAGATTACGAGCAGTACTTC.

The chain joins TRBV7-8 to TRBJ2-5; no clear D gene. V lost 0 bases, J lost 0 bases, and 8 bases lay in between. The CDR3 is 15 amino acids. The germline V gene encodes CDR1 SGHVS and CDR2 FQNEAQ. This CDR3 is CASSLAIMYQETQYF. The CDR3 region has the DNA TGTGCCAGCAGCTTAGCCATTATGTACCAAGAGACCCAGTACTTC.

CDR3 coding DNA: TGTGCCAGCAGCTTAGTCGTAGGCTCGGAGACCCAGTACTTC. The encoded protein is CASSLVVGSETQYF. The chain has TRBV7-9 and TRBJ2-5; no clear D. This CDR3 spans 14 amino acids. Per the germline V gene, CDR1 is SEHNR and CDR2 is FQNEAQ (reference sequence). Trimming took 1 base from V and 5 from J, leaving 11 bases between them.

The rearrangement joins TRBV5-6 to TRBJ1-2; 12 bases are shared with TRBD1. The CDR3 is made up of 17 amino acids. The V gene's germline CDR1 is SGHDT and CDR2 YYEEEE. Trimming took 3 bases from V and 3 from J; bases not matched to a gene: 9. CDR3 amino acids: CASSSRDRGLFHYGYTF. The CDR3 DNA reads as TGTGCCAGCAGCTCCCGGGACAGGGGGCTTTTCCACTATGGCTACACCTTC.

The chain is built from TRBV4-1 and TRBJ2-7, with 15 bases fitting TRBD2. The trim removed 4 bases at V and 4 bases at J, leaving 5 bases unmatched. The CDR3 totals 16 residues. Germline V lookup: CDR1 MGHRA, CDR2 YSYEKL. DNA of the CDR3: TGCGCCAGCAGCCTCGGGACTAGCGGGGGGTCATACGAGCAGTACTTC. Its translation is CASSLGTSGGSYEQYF.

The rearrangement joins TRBV27 to TRBJ2-5; 10 bases align to TRBD2. V gave up 5 bases and J gave up 5 bases; unmatched junction bases: 8. Germline V gene data show CDR1 as MNHEY and CDR2 as SMNVEV (reference sequence). This CDR3 spans 15 amino acids. Here the CDR3 reads CASSRGTSDIETQYF. CDR3 DNA sequence: TGTGCCAGCAGTCGTGGGACTAGCGACATTGAGACCCAGTACTTC.

For this clone: This sample includes further DNA sequences coding for the same CDR3. The chain links TRBV5-6 to TRBJ2-7; D remains ambiguous. V was clipped by 1 base and J by 4 bases, with 6 bases between them. This CDR3 comprises 12 residues. Germline CDR1 SGHDT, CDR2 YYEEEE. The CDR3 DNA sequence: TGTGCCAGCAGCTTGATGTCGTACGAGCAGTACTTC. Its translation: CASSLMSYEQYF.

The chain has TRBV11-2 and TRBJ1-4; D not resolved. Trimming took off 4 bases at V and 0 bases at J, with 12 bases between the two ends. The CDR3 has 16 amino acids. Germline V gene sequence: CDR1 SGHAT, CDR2 FQNNGV. CDR3 residues: CASSWEPSSTNEKLFF. In DNA, the CDR3 is TGTGCCAGCAGCTGGGAGCCGTCGTCAACTAATGAAAAACTGTTTTTT.

The CDR3 spells CASSYSGVGTEAFF. CDR3 DNA sequence: TGTGCCAGCAGTTACTCGGGAGTGGGCACTGAAGCTTTCTTT. The chain links TRBV6-5 to TRBJ1-1; D uncertain. The CDR3 length is 14 residues. V lost 0 bases to trimming and J lost 4 bases, with 9 bases between them. In germline, CDR1 is MNHEY, CDR2 SVGAGI.

V and J are TRBV7-9 and TRBJ2-1; weak D call: TRBD2 (6 bases). CDR1 and CDR2 (germline): SEHNR, FQNEAQ (reference sequence). V lost 5 bases and J lost 10, with 6 bases in between. This CDR3 comprises 10 residues. CDR3 loop: CASSREEQFF. Written as DNA, the CDR3 is TGTGCCAGCAGCCGGGAGGAGCAGTTCTTC.

The chain uses TRBV7-9 and TRBJ1-6; the D gene is possibly TRBD1 (5 bases). Germline lookup yields CDR1 SEHNR and CDR2 FQNEAQ (reference sequence). The V end lost 1 base, the J end lost 7 bases, and 8 bases lay between the germline ends. CDR3 length: 14 residues. The CDR3: CASSLVQANSPLHF. Here the CDR3 DNA reads TGTGCCAGCAGCTTAGTACAGGCGAATTCACCCCTCCACTTT. Filled out from reference TRBV7-9 and TRBJ1-6, the complete variable domain reads DTGVSQNPRHKITKRGQNVTFRCDPISEHNRLYWYRQTLGQGPEFLTYFQNEAQLEKSRLLSDRFSAERPKGSFSTLEIQRTEQGDSAMYLCASSLVQANSPLHFGNGTRLTVT.

The chain combines TRBV15 with TRBJ2-7; 9 bases agree with TRBD2. The V gene's germline CDR1 is LNHNV and CDR2 YYDKDF (reference sequence). Trimming removed 0 bases from V and 3 bases from J; junction bases left unmatched: 9. This CDR3 has 17 residues. This CDR3 is CATSRDEVAGVFYEQYF. The CDR3 DNA sequence: TGTGCCACCAGCAGAGATGAGGTAGCGGGAGTTTTCTACGAGCAGTACTTC.

The chain is built from TRBV6-5 and TRBJ2-2; TRBD2 matches at 8 bases. The CDR3 loop spans 14 amino acids. V lost 8 bases and J lost 3; bases outside the gene matches: 5. The germline V gene has CDR1 MNHEY and CDR2 SVGAGI. CDR3 coding DNA: TGTGCCAGCGGTCGAGCGGGAGACACCGGGGAGCTGTTTTTT. This encodes CASGRAGDTGELFF.

This clone occurred a few times. Other DNA sequences within the sample encode an identical CDR3. The V gene is TRBV27, the J gene TRBJ2-7; 8 bases match TRBD1. The CDR3 loop spans 13 amino acids. The ends lost 3 bases at V and 3 bases at J; junction bases unmatched: 1. Looked up from germline, CDR1 is MNHEY and CDR2 is SMNVEV (reference sequence). In DNA, the CDR3 is TGTGCCAGCAGTTTGGGACAGGTCTACGAGCAGTACTTC. This sequence encodes CASSLGQVYEQYF.

The J gene is TRBJ2-7, the V gene TRBV27; 8 nucleotides agree with TRBD1. V was clipped by 3 bases and J by 0 bases; unmatched bases: 7. The germline CDR1 and CDR2 sequences are MNHEY and SMNVEV (reference sequence). The CDR3 has 16 amino acids. CDR3 protein: CASSFSQGVVSYEQYF. The CDR3 coding sequence is TGTGCCAGCAGTTTTTCACAGGGGGTGGTCTCCTACGAGCAGTACTTC.

This sequence joins TRBV2 and TRBJ2-3; 9 bases are a match to TRBD2. The length of the CDR3 is 17 residues. J was trimmed by 3 bases and V by 3 bases; bases with no gene match: 10. From germline, CDR1 is SNHLY and CDR2 FYNNEI. This chain's CDR3 is CASSEGSLAGGTDTQYF. CDR3 DNA sequence: TGTGCCAGCAGTGAGGGAAGCCTTGCGGGGGGGACAGATACGCAGTATTTT.

This clone has just a few counts. This chain uses TRBV7-9 with TRBJ1-2; TRBD1 agrees at 9 bases. In germline, CDR1 is SEHNR, CDR2 FQNEAQ (reference sequence). Germline trimming cut 3 bases from V and 8 bases from J; bases unmatched to any gene: 13. The CDR3 contains 16 residues. CDR3 nucleotides: TGTGCCAGCAGCTTCGGGGTTGGGGACAGGGTCCGCGGCTACACCTTC. This encodes CASSFGVGDRVRGYTF.

This clone was seen a single time. The chain uses TRBV11-2 and TRBJ2-1; D is unclear. The CDR3 totals 15 residues. Germline CDR1 is SGHAT and CDR2 is FQNNGV. The V end was cut by 3 bases, the J end by 0 bases, with 9 bases between. CDR3 sequence: CASSLDVSSYNEQFF. The CDR3 DNA reads TGTGCCAGCAGCTTGGACGTAAGCTCCTACAATGAGCAGTTCTTC.